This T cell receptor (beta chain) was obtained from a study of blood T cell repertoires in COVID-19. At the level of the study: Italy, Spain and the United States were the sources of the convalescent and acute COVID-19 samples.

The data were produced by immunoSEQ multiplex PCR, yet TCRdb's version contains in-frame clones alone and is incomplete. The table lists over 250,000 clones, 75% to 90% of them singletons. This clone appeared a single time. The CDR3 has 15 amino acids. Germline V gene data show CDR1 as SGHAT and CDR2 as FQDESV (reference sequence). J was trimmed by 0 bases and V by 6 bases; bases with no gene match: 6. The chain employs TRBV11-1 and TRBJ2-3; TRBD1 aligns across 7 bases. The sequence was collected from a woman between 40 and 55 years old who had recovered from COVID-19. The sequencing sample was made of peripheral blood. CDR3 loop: CASSLDRSSTDTQYF. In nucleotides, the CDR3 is TGTGCCAGCAGTTTGGACAGGTCTAGCACAGATACGCAGTATTTT.